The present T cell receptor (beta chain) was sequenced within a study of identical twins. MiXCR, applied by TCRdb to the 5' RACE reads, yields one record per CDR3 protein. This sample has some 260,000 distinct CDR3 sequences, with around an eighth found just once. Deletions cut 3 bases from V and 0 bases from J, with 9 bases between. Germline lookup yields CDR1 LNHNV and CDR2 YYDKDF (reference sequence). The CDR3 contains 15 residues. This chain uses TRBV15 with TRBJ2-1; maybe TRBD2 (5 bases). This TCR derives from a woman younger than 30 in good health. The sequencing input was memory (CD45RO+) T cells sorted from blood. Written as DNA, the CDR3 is TGTGCCACCAGCAGGGACTCCCTCTCCTACAATGAGCAGTTCTTC. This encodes CATSRDSLSYNEQFF.